This passage covers 6 T cell receptor beta chains from one sample sequenced in a study of blood T cell repertoires in COVID-19. The table came from immunoSEQ multiplex PCR; TCRdb's copy has only in-frame clones and leaves some out. Altogether around 190,000 clones are present, 75% to 90% being singletons, with the ten largest covering about 7.2%. Sequenced material: peripheral blood. The receptor set was obtained from a man aged 60 to 75 with acute or convalescent COVID-19.

This clone has ten or more counts. V usage is TRBV18 and J usage is TRBJ2-7; 8 bases fit TRBD2. CDR1 and CDR2 (germline): KGHSH, LQKENI. This CDR3 spans 14 amino acids. V was clipped by 6 bases and J by 4 bases; unmatched bases: 8. This CDR3 reads CASSPGGRLYEQYF. Written as DNA, the CDR3 is TGTGCCAGCTCTCCGGGCGGGAGGCTGTACGAGCAGTACTTC.

This chain connects TRBV6-5 to TRBJ2-1; the match to TRBD2 covers 10 bases. Germline V gene sequence: CDR1 MNHEY, CDR2 SVGAGI. The CDR3 extends over 14 amino acids. V lost 5 bases and J lost 11; bases outside the gene matches: 9. As DNA, the CDR3 is TGTGCCAGCAGTACCCATCTAGCGGGGGCACAGCAGTTCTTC. Translation gives CASSTHLAGAQQFF.

This chain joins TRBV5-4 and TRBJ2-2, with TRBD1 as a possible D gene (5 bases). Germline loops: CDR1 SGHNT, CDR2 YYREEE (reference sequence). This CDR3 is built from 15 residues. With 4 bases removed from V and 0 bases from J, the gap between germline ends came to 10 bases. The DNA of the CDR3 is TGTGCCAGCAGCCTGAAGGGGACGAACACCGGGGAGCTGTTTTTT. It codes for CASSLKGTNTGELFF.

This clone appeared a single time. DNA for the CDR3: TGTGCCAGCAGTTACTCCCCCGGGGGTGATCGCGGCTACACCTTC. Translation: CASSYSPGGDRGYTF. V and J are TRBV6-6 and TRBJ1-2; perhaps TRBD1 as D (5 bases). V was shortened by 0 bases and J by 8 bases, with 16 bases between the two germline ends. Germline V lookup: CDR1 MNHNY, CDR2 SVGAGI (reference sequence). The CDR3 spans 15 residues.

This clone occurred once. Here the CDR3 DNA reads TGTGCCAGCAGCTTGCAACAGGGGGCCCTTAACTATGGCTACACCTTC. Its translation: CASSLQQGALNYGYTF. The genes are TRBV7-2 and TRBJ1-2, with 9 nucleotides matching TRBD1. V shed 3 bases, J shed 1 base, and the junction held 6 bases outside the gene matches. Germline V gives CDR1 SGHTA, CDR2 FQGNSA. The CDR3 contains 16 residues.

J is TRBJ2-2 and V is TRBV5-4, with TRBD2 matching 7 bases. V trimming: 5 bases; J trimming: 3 bases; junction bases outside the gene matches: 7. The CDR3 sequence is 15 residues long. CDR1 SGHNT and CDR2 YYREEE come from the germline V gene (reference sequence). The CDR3 coding sequence is TGTGCCAGCAGTCTAGGGGAGGGACACACCGGGGAGCTGTTTTTT. Encoded protein: CASSLGEGHTGELFF.